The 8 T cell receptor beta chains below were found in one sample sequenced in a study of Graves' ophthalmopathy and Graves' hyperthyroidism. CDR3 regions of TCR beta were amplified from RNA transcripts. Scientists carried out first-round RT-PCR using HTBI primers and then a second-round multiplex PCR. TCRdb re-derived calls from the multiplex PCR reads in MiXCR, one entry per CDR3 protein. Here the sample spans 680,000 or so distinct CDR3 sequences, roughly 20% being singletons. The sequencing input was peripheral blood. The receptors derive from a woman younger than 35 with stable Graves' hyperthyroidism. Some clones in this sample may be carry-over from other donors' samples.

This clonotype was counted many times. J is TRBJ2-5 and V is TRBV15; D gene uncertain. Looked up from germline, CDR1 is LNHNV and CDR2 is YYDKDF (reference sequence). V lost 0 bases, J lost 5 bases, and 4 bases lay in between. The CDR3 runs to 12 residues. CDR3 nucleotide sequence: TGTGCCACCAGCAGAGATGTGGAGACCCAGTACTTC. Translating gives CATSRDVETQYF.

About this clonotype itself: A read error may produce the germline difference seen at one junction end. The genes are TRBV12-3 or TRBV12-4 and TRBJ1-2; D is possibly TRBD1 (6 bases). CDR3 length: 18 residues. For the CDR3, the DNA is TGTGCTAGCAGTCCGGAACCAAGACAGGACGCATCACTCTATGGCTACAGCTTC. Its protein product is CASSPEPRQDASLYGYSF.

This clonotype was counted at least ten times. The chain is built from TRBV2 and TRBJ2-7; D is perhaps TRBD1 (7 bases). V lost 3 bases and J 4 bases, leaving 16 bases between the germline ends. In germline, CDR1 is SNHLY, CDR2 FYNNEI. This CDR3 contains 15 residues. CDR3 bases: TGTGCCAGCAGTGACAGGGGGGTCCCTGCGTACGAGCAGTACTTC. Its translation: CASSDRGVPAYEQYF.

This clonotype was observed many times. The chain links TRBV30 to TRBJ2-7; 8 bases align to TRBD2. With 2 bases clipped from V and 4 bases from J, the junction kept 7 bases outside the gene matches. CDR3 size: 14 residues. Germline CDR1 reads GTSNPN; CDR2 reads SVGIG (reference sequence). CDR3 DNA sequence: TGTGCCTGGAGTCTAAGCGGGAGCGCGTACGAGCAGTACTTC. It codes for CAWSLSGSAYEQYF.

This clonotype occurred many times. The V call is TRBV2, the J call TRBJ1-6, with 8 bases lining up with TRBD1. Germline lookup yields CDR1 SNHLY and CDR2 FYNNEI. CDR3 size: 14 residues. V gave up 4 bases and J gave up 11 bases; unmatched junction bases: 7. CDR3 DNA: TGTGCCAGCAGTGCCTCAGGGGGCAATCCACCCCTCCACTTT. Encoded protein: CASSASGGNPPLHF.

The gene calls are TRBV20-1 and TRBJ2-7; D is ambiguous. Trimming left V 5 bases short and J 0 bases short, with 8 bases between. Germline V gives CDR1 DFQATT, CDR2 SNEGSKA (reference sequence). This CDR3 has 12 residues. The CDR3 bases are TGCAGTGCTTTCAGGAGCTCCTACGAGCAGTACTTC. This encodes CSAFRSSYEQYF.

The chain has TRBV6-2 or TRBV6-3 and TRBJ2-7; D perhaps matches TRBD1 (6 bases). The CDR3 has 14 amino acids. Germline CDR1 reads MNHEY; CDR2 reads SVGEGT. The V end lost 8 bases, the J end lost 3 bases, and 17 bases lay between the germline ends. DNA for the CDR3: TGTGCCAGCTCGAGCGGTCGAGGGGGCTACGAGCAGTACTTC. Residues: CASSSGRGGYEQYF.

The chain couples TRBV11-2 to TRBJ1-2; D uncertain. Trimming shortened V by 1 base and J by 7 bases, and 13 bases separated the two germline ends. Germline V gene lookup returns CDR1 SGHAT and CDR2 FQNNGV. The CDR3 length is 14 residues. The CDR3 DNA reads TGTGCCAGCAGCTTAGCCGGGGTAACGGCTGGCTACACCTTC. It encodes CASSLAGVTAGYTF.